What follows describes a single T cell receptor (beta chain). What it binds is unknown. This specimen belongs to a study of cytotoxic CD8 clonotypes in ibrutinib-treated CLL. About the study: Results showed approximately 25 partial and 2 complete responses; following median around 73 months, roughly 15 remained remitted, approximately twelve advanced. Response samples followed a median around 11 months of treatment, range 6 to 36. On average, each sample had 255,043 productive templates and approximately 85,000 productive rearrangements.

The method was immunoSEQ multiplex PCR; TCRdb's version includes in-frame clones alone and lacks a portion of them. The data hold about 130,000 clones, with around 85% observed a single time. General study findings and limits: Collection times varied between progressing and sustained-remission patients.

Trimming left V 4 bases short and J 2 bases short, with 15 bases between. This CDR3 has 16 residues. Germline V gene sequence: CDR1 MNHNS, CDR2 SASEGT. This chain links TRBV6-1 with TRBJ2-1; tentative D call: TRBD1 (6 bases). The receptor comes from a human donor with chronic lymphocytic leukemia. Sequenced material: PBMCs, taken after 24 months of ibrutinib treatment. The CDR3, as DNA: TGTGCCAGCAGTGGGGGCTACAGGGTGACCTACAATGAGCAGTTCTTC. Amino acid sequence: CASSGGYRVTYNEQFF.